A single T cell receptor beta chain is shown here with its context. Its antigen remains unknown. This sample stems from a study of cytomegalovirus exposure and HLA in healthy donors. Study findings and constraints: Versus the roughly 690-donor mean, an Asian-associated ancestry cluster reportedly showed fewer N-insertions in a later analysis. When analyzed later, a missense DCLRE1C variant was found to be linked to TCR beta V- and J-gene trimming. Earlier analysis found most TCR beta V segments productive about 90% or about 30% of the time.

PCR involved 60 Vbeta and 13 Jbeta primers. Data came from immunoSEQ multiplex PCR; TCRdb stores just in-frame clones and leaves some out. The data contain over 150,000 clones, 65% to 85% of them singletons. Germline values: CDR1 KGHSH, CDR2 LQKENI. This CDR3 region has 16 residues. V lost 3 bases and J lost 4; bases outside the gene matches: 4. Nominally healthy donors provided the samples, though records likely missed some immune exposures. The origin of this receptor is a woman between 40 and 50 years old in good health and CMV-seropositive. The chain links TRBV18 to TRBJ2-5; 14 nucleotides match TRBD2. Sequenced: PBMCs. CDR3 sequence: CASSPWTSGRTETQYF. The CDR3 DNA sequence: TGTGCCAGCTCACCGTGGACTAGCGGGAGGACAGAGACCCAGTACTTC.